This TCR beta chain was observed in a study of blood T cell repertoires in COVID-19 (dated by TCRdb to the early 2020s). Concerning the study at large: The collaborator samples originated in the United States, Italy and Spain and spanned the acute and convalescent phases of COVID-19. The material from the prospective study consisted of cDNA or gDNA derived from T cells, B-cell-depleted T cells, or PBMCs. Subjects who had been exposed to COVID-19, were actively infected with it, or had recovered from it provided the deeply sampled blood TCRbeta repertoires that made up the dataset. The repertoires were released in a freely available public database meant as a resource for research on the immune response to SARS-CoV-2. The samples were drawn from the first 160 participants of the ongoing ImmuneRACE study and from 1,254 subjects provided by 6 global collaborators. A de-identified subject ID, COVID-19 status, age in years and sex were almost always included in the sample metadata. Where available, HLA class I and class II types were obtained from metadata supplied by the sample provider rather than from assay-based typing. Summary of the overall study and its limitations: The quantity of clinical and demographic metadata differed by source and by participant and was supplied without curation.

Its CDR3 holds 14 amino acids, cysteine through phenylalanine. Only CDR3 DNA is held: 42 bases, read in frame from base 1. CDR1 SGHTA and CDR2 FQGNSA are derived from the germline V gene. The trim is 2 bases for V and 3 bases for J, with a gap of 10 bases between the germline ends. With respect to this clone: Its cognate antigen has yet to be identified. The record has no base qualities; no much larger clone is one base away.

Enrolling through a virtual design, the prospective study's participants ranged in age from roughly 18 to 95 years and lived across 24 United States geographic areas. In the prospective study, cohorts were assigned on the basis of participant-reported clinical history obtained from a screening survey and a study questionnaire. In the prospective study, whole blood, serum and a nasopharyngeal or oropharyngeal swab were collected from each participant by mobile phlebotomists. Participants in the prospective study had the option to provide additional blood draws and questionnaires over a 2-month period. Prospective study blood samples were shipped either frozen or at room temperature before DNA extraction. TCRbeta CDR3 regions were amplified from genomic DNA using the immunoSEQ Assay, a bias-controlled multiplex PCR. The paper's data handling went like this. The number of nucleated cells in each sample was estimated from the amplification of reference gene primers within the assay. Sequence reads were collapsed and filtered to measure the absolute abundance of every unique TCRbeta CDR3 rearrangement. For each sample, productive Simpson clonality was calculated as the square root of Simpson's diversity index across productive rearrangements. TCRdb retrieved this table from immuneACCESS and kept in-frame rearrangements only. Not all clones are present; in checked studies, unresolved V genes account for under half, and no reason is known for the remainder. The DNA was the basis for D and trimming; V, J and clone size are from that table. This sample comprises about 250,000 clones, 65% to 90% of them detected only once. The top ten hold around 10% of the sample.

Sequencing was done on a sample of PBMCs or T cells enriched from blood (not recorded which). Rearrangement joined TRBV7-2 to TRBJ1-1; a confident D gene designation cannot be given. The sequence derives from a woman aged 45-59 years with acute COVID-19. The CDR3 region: CASSLSGLYTEAFF. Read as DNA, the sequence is TGTGCCAGCAGCTTATCCGGGTTGTACACTGAAGCTTTCTTT.